The next 7 T cell receptor beta chains were all read from a single sample in a study of CD8 T cells in Susac syndrome (dated by TCRdb to about 2019). The library came from the immunoSEQ multiplex PCR assay. RNA was extracted using the RNeasy kit, and roughly 0.5 to 1 microgram was reverse transcribed with random hexamers. TCRdb cleaned the public reads at Q25 with fastp, built clones with MiXCR and kept in-frame beta chains. Rows are unified per CDR3 protein, each entry keeping the most common DNA and genes. In this sample the table shows some 140,000 distinct CDR3 sequences, around 91% of which occur a single time. The ten largest account for about 0.25% of the sample. The source material was CD8+ T cells from PBMCs. These receptors all come from a human donor with multiple sclerosis.

The V call is TRBV7-8, the J call TRBJ2-3; 9 nucleotides match TRBD2. CDR3 length: 14 residues. In germline, CDR1 is SGHVS, CDR2 FQNEAQ. The CDR3 DNA sequence: TGTGCTGCCAAGCGGGGGGAAAGCACAGATACGCAGTATTTT. This codes for CAAKRGESTDTQYF.

This chain joins TRBV7-8 and TRBJ1-4; D not resolved. Germline CDR1 and CDR2: SGHVS and FQNEAQ. The CDR3 covers 15 residues. Trimming removed 6 bases from V and 0 bases from J, with 11 bases in between. Written as DNA, the CDR3 is TGTGCCAGCAGAGCTAACAGTGCAACTAATGAAAAACTGTTTTTT. Its protein is CASRANSATNEKLFF.

J is TRBJ2-7 and V is TRBV30; 15 positions match TRBD2. The CDR3 extends over 14 amino acids. Germline trimming cut 3 bases from V and 10 bases from J; bases unmatched to any gene: 7. Looked up from germline, CDR1 is GTSNPN and CDR2 is SVGIG (reference sequence). The CDR3 DNA reads TGTGCCTGGAGCCCGGGACTAGCGGGAGGTCCACAGTACTTC. Translating gives CAWSPGLAGGPQYF.

This chain connects TRBV3-1 to TRBJ2-5; D is uncertain. Germline lookup yields CDR1 LGHDT and CDR2 YNNKEL (reference sequence). Trimming took off 5 bases at V and 2 bases at J, with 9 bases between the two ends. This CDR3 contains 13 residues. The CDR3 spells CASSRPEQETQYF. The DNA for the CDR3 is TGTGCCAGCAGCAGGCCGGAACAAGAGACCCAGTACTTC.

J is TRBJ2-5 and V is TRBV2; D may be TRBD1 (7 bases). Per the germline V gene, CDR1 is SNHLY and CDR2 is FYNNEI. Trimming took 4 bases from V and 2 from J, leaving 20 bases between them. The CDR3 has 17 amino acids. CDR3 residues: CASSGISQGGGQETQYF. In DNA, the CDR3 is TGTGCCAGCAGTGGAATTAGTCAGGGGGGCGGACAAGAGACCCAGTACTTC.

V is TRBV20-1 and J is TRBJ2-1; 14 bases agree with TRBD2. The germline V gene encodes CDR1 DFQATT and CDR2 SNEGSKA (reference sequence). There are 18 residues in the CDR3. The V segment lost 1 base and the J segment 1 base; nucleotides outside the gene matches: 6. The CDR3 nucleotides read TGCAGTGCTAGAGTGGGACTAGCGGGAGTATATTCCTACAATGAGCAGTTCTTC. It translates to CSARVGLAGVYSYNEQFF.

The V and J genes are TRBV4-1 and TRBJ2-2; possible D gene TRBD2, 5 bases. From germline, CDR1 is MGHRA and CDR2 YSYEKL. The CDR3 is made up of 16 amino acids. V shed 0 bases and J shed 4 bases, with 12 bases lying between them. For the CDR3, the DNA is TGCGCCAGCAGCCAAGAAGGTGGCGGGCGCACCGGGGAGCTGTTTTTT. Its protein product is CASSQEGGGRTGELFF.